The 9 T cell receptor beta chains below all came from one sample that was sequenced in a study of shared clonotypes between healthy human individuals. Naive CD8 populations comprised CD45RO-negative cells positively selected for CCR7, excluding terminally differentiated effector memory CD45RA+ cells. Assay: immunoSEQ multiplex PCR; the TCRdb copy retains only in-frame clones and omits some. The table records approximately 740,000 clones, around 93% of them present only once. Material for sequencing was naive CD8+ T cells sorted from blood. The receptor source for this set is a man between 25 and 39 years old in good health.

V gene TRBV7-2 combines with J gene TRBJ2-7, with D maybe TRBD1 (5 bases). Germline V gene data show CDR1 as SGHTA and CDR2 as FQGNSA. V was trimmed by 2 bases and J by 3 bases, leaving 11 bases between them. The CDR3 sequence is 14 residues long. The CDR3 protein is CASSLNDRNYEQYF. CDR3 sequence (DNA): TGTGCCAGCAGCTTAAATGACAGAAACTACGAGCAGTACTTC.

The chain combines TRBV11-3 with TRBJ2-2; maybe TRBD2 (6 bases). This CDR3 comprises 15 residues. The V end lost 3 bases, the J end lost 1 base, and 9 bases lay between the germline ends. Germline loops: CDR1 SGHNT, CDR2 YENEEA. CDR3 nucleotide sequence: TGTGCCAGCAGCTTCGCGGGGCAGAACACCGGGGAGCTGTTTTTT. The encoded protein is CASSFAGQNTGELFF.

This rearrangement joins TRBV30 to TRBJ1-1; D is possibly TRBD1 (5 bases). From germline, CDR1 is GTSNPN and CDR2 SVGIG (reference sequence). The CDR3 is 12 amino acids. Here the CDR3 reads CALDNLGVQAFF. In DNA, the CDR3 is TGTGCTTTGGATAACTTGGGGGTTCAAGCTTTCTTT.

V and J are TRBV27 and TRBJ2-2; no reliable D call. The CDR3 length is 14 residues. V lost 5 bases, J lost 1 base, and 8 bases lay in between. Germline values: CDR1 MNHEY, CDR2 SMNVEV (reference sequence). Here the CDR3 reads CASSLMQNTGELFF. DNA of the CDR3: TGTGCCAGCAGTCTAATGCAGAACACCGGGGAGCTGTTTTTT.

J is TRBJ2-3 and V is TRBV7-3, with a tentative D call TRBD2 (6 bases). V was cut by 1 base and J by 1 base, with 9 bases left in between. The CDR3 spans 15 residues. CDR1 is SGHTA and CDR2 is FQGTGA in the germline V gene. The CDR3 spells CASSLMGGGTDTQYF. In DNA, the CDR3 is TGTGCCAGCAGCTTAATGGGGGGAGGCACAGATACGCAGTATTTT.

The chain links TRBV30 to TRBJ2-1, with D possibly being TRBD2 (7 bases). The CDR3 is 15 residues long. Per germline, CDR1 GTSNPN and CDR2 SVGIG (reference sequence). V was cut by 0 bases and J by 8 bases, with 17 bases left in between. CDR3 region: CAWSVDLGGRDEQFF. The CDR3 region has the DNA TGTGCCTGGAGTGTAGATTTAGGGGGGAGGGATGAGCAGTTCTTC.

This CDR3 reads CASSDKTSGPNTGELFF. CDR3 nucleotides: TGTGCCAGCAGTGACAAAACGTCGGGGCCCAACACCGGGGAGCTGTTTTTT. The J gene is TRBJ2-2, the V gene TRBV2, with D perhaps being TRBD1 or TRBD2 (5 bases each). Germline V gene data show CDR1 as SNHLY and CDR2 as FYNNEI. V gave up 3 bases and J gave up 2 bases, with 16 bases separating them. The CDR3 contains 17 residues.

The chain has TRBV10-2 and TRBJ2-1; 10 bases are shared with TRBD2. Trimming at V came to 0 bases and at J to 4 bases, leaving 9 bases not matched to a gene. The length of the CDR3 is 18 residues. CDR1 is WSHSY, CDR2 SAAADI, per germline. CDR3: CASSESVTSGVYYNEQFF. CDR3 nucleotide sequence: TGCGCCAGCAGTGAGTCGGTAACTAGCGGGGTGTATTACAATGAGCAGTTCTTC.

V is TRBV27 and J is TRBJ2-7, with 10 bases identical to TRBD1. V shed 2 bases and J 5 bases; nucleotides not matched to a gene: 3. The CDR3 loop spans 14 amino acids. Germline CDR1 is MNHEY and CDR2 is SMNVEV (reference sequence). The CDR3 bases are TGTGCCAGCAGTTTAGGGACAGGGGTGAACGAGCAGTACTTC. Residues: CASSLGTGVNEQYF.